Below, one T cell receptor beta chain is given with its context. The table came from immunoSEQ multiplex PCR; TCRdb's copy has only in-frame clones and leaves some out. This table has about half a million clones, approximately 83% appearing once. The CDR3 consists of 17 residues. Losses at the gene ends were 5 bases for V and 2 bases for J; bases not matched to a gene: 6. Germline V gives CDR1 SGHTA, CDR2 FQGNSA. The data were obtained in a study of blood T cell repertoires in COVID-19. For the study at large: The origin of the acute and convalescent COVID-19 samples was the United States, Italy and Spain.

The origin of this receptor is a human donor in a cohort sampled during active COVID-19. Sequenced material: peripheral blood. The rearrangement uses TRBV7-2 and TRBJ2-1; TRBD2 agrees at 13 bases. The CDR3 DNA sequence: TGTGCCAGCAGCGTGAAACTAGCGGGAGGGGCCTACAATGAGCAGTTCTTC. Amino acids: CASSVKLAGGAYNEQFF.